Listed below are T cell receptor beta chains from one sample, sequenced in a study of neurological immune-mediated disorders. TCRdb called the 5' RACE reads again in MiXCR, with one record for every CDR3 protein. Of roughly 45,000 distinct CDR3 sequences in the sample, around 2.9% are singletons; the top ten hold over 13%. Sample: PBMCs. These TCRs come from a woman aged 50 to 65 with multiple sclerosis. The CDR3 runs from the conserved cysteine through the conserved F or W. D genes are given only for firm matches. Some rows mark clone size as missing; the rest say once, few, many or name a class of expanded clone.

TRBD2	TRBV4-1	many	TRBJ2-3	CASRKGTSGGLTDTQYF	TGCGCCAGCAGAAAAGGGACTAGCGGGGGACTCACAGATACGCAGTATTTT
TRBD1	TRBV27	many	TRBJ2-5	CASSLGPGGRETQYF	TGTGCCAGCAGTTTGGGGCCAGGGGGCCGGGAGACCCAGTACTTC
-	TRBV20-1	many	TRBJ1-2	CSGHRGYGYTF	TGCAGTGGCCATAGGGGCTATGGCTACACCTTC
TRBD2	TRBV20-1	many	TRBJ2-7	CSAFPRLASGVSYEQYF	TGCAGTGCTTTCCCTAGACTGGCTAGCGGGGTCTCCTACGAGCAGTACTTC
-	TRBV5-1	many	TRBJ1-2	CASSLEQSGVYGYTF	TGCGCCAGCAGCTTGGAACAATCAGGGGTCTATGGCTACACCTTC
-	TRBV6-5	many	TRBJ1-1	CASRPTGGGTMNTEAFF	TGTGCCAGCAGACCGACAGGCGGGGGTACCATGAACACTGAAGCTTTCTTT
TRBD2	TRBV12-3/TRBV12-4	many	TRBJ2-2	CASSPSGGHTGELFF	TGTGCCAGCAGTCCCTCGGGAGGGCACACCGGGGAGCTGTTTTTT
TRBD1	TRBV7-2	many	TRBJ1-2	CASSSIEQGTYGYTF	TGTGCCAGCAGCTCAATCGAACAGGGGACCTATGGCTACACCTTC
TRBD1	TRBV10-3	many	TRBJ2-7	CAISEDRGYLSEQYF	TGTGCCATCAGTGAAGACAGGGGGTACCTGTCCGAGCAGTACTTC
TRBD1	TRBV5-6	many	TRBJ2-1	CASSLYRGDEQFF	TGTGCCAGCAGCCTGTACAGGGGCGATGAGCAGTTCTTC
-	TRBV6-6	many	TRBJ2-1	CASSLGSSYNEQFF	TGTGCCAGCAGTTTAGGGAGCTCCTACAATGAGCAGTTCTTC
TRBD2	TRBV5-1	many	TRBJ2-1	CASEGGRGEQFF	TGCGCCTCCGAGGGCGGGAGGGGAGAGCAGTTCTTC
-	TRBV5-1	many	TRBJ2-3	CASSSTRPTSTDTQYF	TGCGCCAGCAGCTCGACTCGACCTACTAGCACAGATACGCAGTATTTT
TRBD2	TRBV20-1	many	TRBJ2-7	CSARSPGLAHEQYF	TGCAGTGCTAGATCCCCGGGACTAGCCCACGAGCAGTACTTC
-	TRBV6-6	many	TRBJ1-5	CASRELSNQPQHF	TGTGCCAGCAGAGAATTAAGCAATCAGCCCCAGCATTTT
-	TRBV12-3/TRBV12-4	many	TRBJ1-3	CASSPLGTSGNTIYF	TGTGCCAGCAGCCCACTGGGGACCTCTGGAAACACCATATATTTT
TRBD2	TRBV5-1	many	TRBJ2-1	CASSLSSSGRRYEQFF	TGCGCCAGCAGCTTATCCTCTAGCGGGAGGAGGTATGAGCAGTTCTTC
TRBD2	TRBV12-3/TRBV12-4	many	TRBJ2-2	CASSLRLAGTNTGELFF	TGTGCCAGCAGTTTACGACTAGCGGGGACGAACACCGGGGAGCTGTTTTTT
TRBD1	TRBV25-1	few	TRBJ1-6	CASETTGGVNSPLHF	TGTGCCAGCGAAACAACAGGGGGCGTTAATTCACCCCTCCACTTT
TRBD1	TRBV29-1	many	TRBJ1-1	CSVGQGVNTEAFF	TGCAGCGTTGGCCAGGGGGTCAACACTGAAGCTTTCTTT
-	TRBV28	many	TRBJ2-3	CASRKGDLTDTQYF	TGTGCCAGCAGAAAGGGTGATCTCACAGATACGCAGTATTTT
TRBD1	TRBV20-1	many	TRBJ1-6	CSARGTGGRNSPLHF	TGCAGTGCTAGGGGGACAGGGGGCAGAAATTCACCCCTCCACTTT
-	TRBV20-1	-	TRBJ1-4	CSDTGKGHEKLFF	TGCAGTGATACCGGAAAGGGTCACGAAAAACTGTTTTTT
-	TRBV20-1	many	TRBJ2-7	CSALDRYEQYF	TGCAGTGCCTTGGACCGCTACGAGCAGTACTTC
-	TRBV5-1	many	TRBJ1-1	CASSLARGANTEAFF	TGCGCCAGCAGCTTGGCCAGGGGCGCGAACACTGAAGCTTTCTTT
TRBD1	TRBV25-1	medium-sized	TRBJ1-2	CASTSDRDYGYTF	TGTGCCAGCACCTCTGACAGGGACTATGGCTACACCTTC
TRBD1	TRBV20-1	many	TRBJ1-4	CSARGQGEKLFF	TGCAGTGCTAGAGGACAGGGCGAAAAACTGTTTTTT
-	TRBV18	many	TRBJ1-2	CASSPNGGDGYTF	TGTGCCAGCTCACCGAACGGGGGAGATGGCTACACCTTC
TRBD1	TRBV3-1	many	TRBJ1-2	CASSHRAGGGYTF	TGTGCCAGCAGCCATCGGGCAGGGGGCGGCTACACCTTC
TRBD1	TRBV5-1	many	TRBJ1-4	CASSSRTGNEKLFF	TGCGCCAGCAGCTCCCGGACAGGAAACGAAAAACTGTTTTTT
TRBD1	TRBV25-1	many	TRBJ1-1	CASSDGTVGNTEAFF	TGTGCCAGCAGTGATGGGACAGTCGGGAACACTGAAGCTTTCTTT
-	TRBV5-6	many	TRBJ1-2	CASIILGDYGYTF	TGTGCCAGCATTATTTTAGGAGACTATGGCTACACCTTC
TRBD1	TRBV10-3	few	TRBJ1-5	CATGTGEQPQHF	TGTGCCACCGGGACAGGGGAGCAGCCCCAGCATTTT
-	TRBV12-3/TRBV12-4	many	TRBJ2-1	CASSSLSGNEQFF	TGTGCCAGCAGTTCTCTCTCCGGCAATGAGCAGTTCTTC
-	TRBV9	many	TRBJ1-3	CASSVARAGNTIYF	TGTGCCAGCAGCGTAGCCAGGGCTGGAAACACCATATATTTT
-	TRBV20-1	many	TRBJ1-2	CSAIRAGDGYTF	TGCAGTGCTATTCGAGCCGGGGATGGCTACACCTTC
-	TRBV7-3	many	TRBJ2-3	CASSASGPRDTQYF	TGTGCCAGCAGCGCCTCCGGGCCGAGAGATACGCAGTATTTT
TRBD1	TRBV5-1	many	TRBJ2-7	CASSLVEGQGGREQYF	TGCGCCAGCAGCTTGGTGGAGGGACAGGGAGGCCGCGAGCAGTACTTC
-	TRBV5-1	many	TRBJ2-1	CASSLTPGMSSYNEQFF	TGCGCCAGCAGCTTGACCCCAGGGATGAGCTCCTACAATGAGCAGTTCTTC
TRBD1	TRBV20-1	many	TRBJ1-5	CSAQTGVNQPQHF	TGCAGTGCTCAGACAGGGGTTAATCAGCCCCAGCATTTT
-	TRBV7-9	many	TRBJ1-1	CASSVSGANTEAFF	TGTGCCAGCAGCGTATCCGGGGCGAACACTGAAGCTTTCTTT
-	TRBV20-1	many	TRBJ1-2	CSASPTGTVEGYTF	TGCAGTGCTAGCCCTACCGGGACGGTCGAAGGCTACACCTTC
TRBD1	TRBV20-1	many	TRBJ1-1	CSASPRTGMSTEAFF	TGCAGTGCTTCACCGCGGACAGGGATGAGCACTGAAGCTTTCTTT
TRBD2	TRBV20-1	many	TRBJ2-5	CSVGASGRWETQYF	TGCAGTGTTGGAGCTAGCGGGAGATGGGAGACCCAGTACTTC
TRBD1	TRBV20-1	many	TRBJ1-6	CSAPGTGASPLHF	TGCAGTGCTCCCGGGACAGGGGCTTCACCCCTCCACTTT
-	TRBV27	-	TRBJ2-5	CASRASIGETQYF	TGTGCCAGCAGGGCATCCATCGGAGAGACCCAGTACTTC
-	TRBV20-1	many	TRBJ1-2	CSARMQHTYGYTF	TGCAGTGCTAGGATGCAGCACACATATGGCTACACCTTC
-	TRBV10-3	many	TRBJ2-7	CAIRASDRSYEQYF	TGTGCCATCAGAGCTAGCGATAGGTCCTACGAGCAGTACTTC
TRBD2	TRBV7-2	many	TRBJ2-5	CASSPGLAQETQYF	TGCGCCAGCAGCCCAGGACTAGCCCAAGAGACCCAGTACTTC
-	TRBV20-1	many	TRBJ2-2	CSAPEGGNTGELFF	TGCAGTGCTCCAGAGGGGGGGAACACCGGGGAGCTGTTTTTT
TRBD1	TRBV2	many	TRBJ2-5	CASQGAGETQYF	TGTGCCAGCCAGGGGGCTGGAGAGACCCAGTACTTC
-	TRBV29-1	many	TRBJ1-1	CSVEFGWGNTEAFF	TGCAGCGTTGAATTTGGGTGGGGGAACACTGAAGCTTTCTTT
-	TRBV10-3	many	TRBJ1-1	CAIRDPRGNTEAFF	TGTGCCATCAGAGATCCCAGGGGGAACACTGAAGCTTTCTTT
TRBD2	TRBV20-1	many	TRBJ2-3	CRMGGGTDTQYF	TGCAGGATGGGGGGGGGTACAGATACGCAGTATTTT
TRBD2	TRBV20-1	many	TRBJ2-1	CSIPGLGMDDNEQFF	TGCAGTATACCGGGACTAGGGATGGACGACAATGAGCAGTTCTTC
TRBD2	TRBV5-1	many	TRBJ2-7	CASSHQTGTRSYEQYF	TGCGCCAGCAGCCATCAGACGGGGACTAGATCCTACGAGCAGTACTTC
TRBD2	TRBV20-1	few	TRBJ2-1	CSASSGSRYNEQFF	TGCAGTGCTAGTAGCGGGAGCCGCTACAATGAGCAGTTCTTC